The source of this T cell receptor (beta chain) is a study of T cell repertoires in cytomegalovirus infection. Study as a whole: Both a matching HLA type and CMV infection were indicated by public TCR beta signatures.

As concerns this clonotype: Antigen unknown.

TCRdb ran MiXCR on the reads and lists one entry per CDR3 protein. Here the sample spans a few hundred thousand distinct CDR3 sequences, about 34% being singletons. V lost 5 bases and J 5 bases, leaving 18 bases between the germline ends. This CDR3 region has 15 residues. Germline-derived CDR1 and CDR2 are SGHTA and FQGNSA. The input for sequencing was cultured PBMCs, taken from culture after CMV antigen stimulation. The receptor's source is a human donor in good health (CMV status not recorded). Some clones in this sample may be carry-over from other donors' samples. The rearrangement joins TRBV7-2 to TRBJ2-5; possibly TRBD1 for D (6 bases). The CDR3 spells CASSRMGLTGETQYF. CDR3 bases: TGTGCCAGCAGCCGTATGGGCCTCACAGGGGAGACCCAGTACTTC.